At least ten counts were recorded for the clone carrying this TCR beta chain. Its antigen remains unidentified. Sequencing ends 3 residues short of the CDR3 end; the germline J gene provides the rest. The ends were cut back, 6 bases at V and 3 bases at J, with 11 bases in the middle. The V gene's germline CDR1 is DFQATT and CDR2 SNEGSKA (reference sequence). The CDR3 contains 13 residues. Libraries were prepared by immunoSEQ multiplex PCR; TCRdb keeps only in-frame clonotypes and omits some of them. There are over 25,000 clones in the sample, none observed a single time. This specimen comes from a study of T cell clonality in common variable immunodeficiency. General observations from the study: Common variable immunodeficiency TCR beta sequences reportedly had fewer deletions and N-nucleotide insertions.

Diagnosis required reduced IgG, IgA and/or IgM with specific antibody deficiency. Patients and controls were mostly of Caucasian heritage. Heparinized whole blood, roughly 5 to 8 ml, came from each donor. The source of this sequence is a human donor with common variable immunodeficiency. The chain is built from TRBV20-1 and TRBJ2-2; D is unresolved. Sequencing was done on a sample of peripheral blood mononuclear cells. The CDR3 sequence is CSATSEDTGELFF. The sequenced part of the CDR3 DNA is TGCAGTGCCACGAGTGAGGACACCGGGGAG.